This T cell receptor beta chain was sequenced in a study of cytomegalovirus exposure and HLA in healthy donors. In the PCR, 60 Vbeta and 13 Jbeta primers were used. TCRdb's copy holds only in-frame clones and misses some; the assay was immunoSEQ multiplex PCR. The profile shows 190,000 or so clones, around 79% of them singletons. Overall study results and limits: Prior analysis indicated that the majority of TCR beta V segments exhibited productivity approximately 87% or approximately 30% of the time.

Trimming cost V 4 bases and J 8 bases; bases outside gene matches: 14. The CDR3 totals 17 residues. CDR1 and CDR2 (germline): SGHVS, FQNEAQ. The sample holds one count of this clone. The antigen is undetermined. The origin of this receptor is a girl aged 10-17 years in good health and CMV-seropositive. The sequenced sample consisted of PBMCs. The V gene is TRBV7-8, the J gene TRBJ1-4; 9 bases line up with TRBD1. The CDR3 sequence: CASSYRTGESLEEKLFF. CDR3 in DNA: TGTGCCAGCAGCTACAGGACAGGGGAGTCCTTGGAGGAAAAACTGTTTTTT.